The entry below gives a single T cell receptor beta chain sequence along with its context. Its antigen is unidentified. These donors were members of the roughly 120-subject validation cohort, a group separate from the approximately 670-subject first cohort. The V gene lost 4 bases and the J gene lost 2 bases, with 9 bases spanning the gap. The CDR3 totals 13 residues. From germline, CDR1 is MDHEN and CDR2 SYDVKM. This record belongs to a study of cytomegalovirus exposure and HLA in healthy donors. Study observations and caveats: The study put under 200 TCR beta chains on its list as cytomegalovirus-associated. Reports showed the classifier diagnosing cytomegalovirus status with high specificity and sensitivity. Specificity for CMV antigens was confirmed in vitro for a few of the CMV-associated chains.

Method: immunoSEQ multiplex PCR; TCRdb's copy keeps in-frame clones and lacks some. The data contain roughly 250,000 clones, about 90% of them singletons. Sequenced input: PBMCs. The rearrangement joins TRBV28 to TRBJ2-7; D perhaps matches TRBD1 (5 bases). The clonotype originates from a woman aged 18-35 years in good health and CMV-seronegative. As DNA, the CDR3 is TGTGCCAGCAGTTCCCAGGGTACCTACGAGCAGTACTTC. Translated: CASSSQGTYEQYF. The whole variable domain, remainder taken from reference TRBV28 and TRBJ2-7, is DVKVTQSSRYLVKRTGEKVFLECVQDMDHENMFWYRQDPGLGLRLIYFSYDVKMKEKGDIPEGYSVSREKKERFSLILESASTNQTSMYLCASSSQGTYEQYFGPGTRLTVT.